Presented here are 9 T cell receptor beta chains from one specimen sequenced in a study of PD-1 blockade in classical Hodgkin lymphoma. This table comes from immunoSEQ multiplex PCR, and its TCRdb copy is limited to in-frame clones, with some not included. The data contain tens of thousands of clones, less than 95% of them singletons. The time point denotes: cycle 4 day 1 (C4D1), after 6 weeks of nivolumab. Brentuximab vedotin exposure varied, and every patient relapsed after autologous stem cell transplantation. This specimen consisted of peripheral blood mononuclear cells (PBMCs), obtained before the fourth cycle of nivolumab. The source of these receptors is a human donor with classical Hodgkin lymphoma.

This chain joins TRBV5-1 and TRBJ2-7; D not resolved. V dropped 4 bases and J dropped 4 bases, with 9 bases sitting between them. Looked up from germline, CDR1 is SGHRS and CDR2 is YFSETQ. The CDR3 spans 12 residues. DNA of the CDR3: TGCGCCAGCAGCCTGGCCTCGTACGAGCAGTACTTC. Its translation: CASSLASYEQYF. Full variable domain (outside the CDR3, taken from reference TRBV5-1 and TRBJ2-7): KAGVTQTPRYLIKTRGQQVTLSCSPISGHRSVSWYQQTPGQGLQFLFEYFSETQRNKGNFPGRFSGRQFSNSRSEMNVSTLELGDSALYLCASSLASYEQYFGPGTRLTVT.

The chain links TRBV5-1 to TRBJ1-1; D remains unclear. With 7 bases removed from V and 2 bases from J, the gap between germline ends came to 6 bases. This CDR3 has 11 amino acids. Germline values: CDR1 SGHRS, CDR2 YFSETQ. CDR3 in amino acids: CASASNTEAFF. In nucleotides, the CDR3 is TGCGCCAGCGCAAGTAACACTGAAGCTTTCTTT.

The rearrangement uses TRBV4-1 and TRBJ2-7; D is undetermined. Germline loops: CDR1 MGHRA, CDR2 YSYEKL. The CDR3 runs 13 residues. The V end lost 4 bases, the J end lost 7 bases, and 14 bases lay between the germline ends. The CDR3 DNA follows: TGCGCCAGCAGCCGAGCCTCGGCGCGGGAGCAGTACTTC. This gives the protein CASSRASAREQYF.

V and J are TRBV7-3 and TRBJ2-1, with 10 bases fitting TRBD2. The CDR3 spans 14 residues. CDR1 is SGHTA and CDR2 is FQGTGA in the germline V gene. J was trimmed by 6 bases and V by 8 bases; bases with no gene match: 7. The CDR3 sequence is CASSGTSDVNEQFF. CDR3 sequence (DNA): TGTGCCAGCTCCGGGACTAGCGACGTCAATGAGCAGTTCTTC.

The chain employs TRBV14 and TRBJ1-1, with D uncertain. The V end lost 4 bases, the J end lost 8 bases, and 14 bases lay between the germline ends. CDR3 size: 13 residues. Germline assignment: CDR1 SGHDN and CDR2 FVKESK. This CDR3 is CASSPHWRTEAFF. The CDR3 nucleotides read TGTGCCAGCAGCCCCCATTGGCGTACAGAAGCTTTCTTT.

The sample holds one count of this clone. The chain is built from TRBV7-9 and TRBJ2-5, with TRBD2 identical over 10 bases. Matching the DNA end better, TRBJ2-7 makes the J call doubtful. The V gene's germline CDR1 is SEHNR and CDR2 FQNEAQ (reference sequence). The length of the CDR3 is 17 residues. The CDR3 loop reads CASSLAERGGKTYEQYF. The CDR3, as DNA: TGTGCCAGCAGCTTAGCGGAGCGGGGGGGCAAAACCTACGAGCAGTACTTC.

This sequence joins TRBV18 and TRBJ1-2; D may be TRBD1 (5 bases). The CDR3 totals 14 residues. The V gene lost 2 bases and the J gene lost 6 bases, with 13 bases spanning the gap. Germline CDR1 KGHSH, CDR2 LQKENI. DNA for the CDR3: TGTGCCAGCTCACCAGGGCAGGGCGGCGATGGCTACACCTTC. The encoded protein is CASSPGQGGDGYTF.

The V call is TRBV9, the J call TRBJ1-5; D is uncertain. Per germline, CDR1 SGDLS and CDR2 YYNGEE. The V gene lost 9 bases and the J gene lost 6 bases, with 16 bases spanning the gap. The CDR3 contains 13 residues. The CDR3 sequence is CATHSDLGQPQHF. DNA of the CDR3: TGTGCCACCCACAGCGACCTGGGTCAGCCCCAGCATTTT. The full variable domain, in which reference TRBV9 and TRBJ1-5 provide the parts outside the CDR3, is DSGVTQTPKHLITATGQRVTLRCSPRSGDLSVYWYQQSLDQGLQFLIQYYNGEERAKGNILERFSAQQFPDLHSELNLSSLELGDSALYFCATHSDLGQPQHFGDGTRLSIL.

The chain's CDR3 is CASSMGLLGGEQFF. The CDR3 DNA reads TGTGCCAGCAGCATGGGACTACTCGGGGGTGAGCAGTTCTTC. The genes are TRBV9 and TRBJ2-1; 7 nucleotides line up with TRBD2. The germline V gene encodes CDR1 SGDLS and CDR2 YYNGEE. There are 14 residues in the CDR3. V lost 4 bases to trimming and J lost 9 bases; unmatched junction nucleotides: 10.